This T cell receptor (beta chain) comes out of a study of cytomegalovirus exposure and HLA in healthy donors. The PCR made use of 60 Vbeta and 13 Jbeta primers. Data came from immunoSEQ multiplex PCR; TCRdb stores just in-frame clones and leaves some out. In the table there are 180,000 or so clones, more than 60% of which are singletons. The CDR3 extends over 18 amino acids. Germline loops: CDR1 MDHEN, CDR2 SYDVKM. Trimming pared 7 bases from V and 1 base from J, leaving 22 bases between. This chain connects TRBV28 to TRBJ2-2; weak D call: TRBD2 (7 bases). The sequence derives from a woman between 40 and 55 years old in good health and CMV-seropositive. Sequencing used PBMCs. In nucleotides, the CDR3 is TGTGCCAGCATTCCTACCCCTAGGGGGGGGCAGAACACCGGGGAGCTGTTTTTT. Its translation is CASIPTPRGGQNTGELFF.